Listed below are T cell receptor beta chains from one sample, sequenced in a study of beta chain features in type 1 diabetes. Only in-frame clones appear in the TCRdb table, and some are missing; sequencing was by immunoSEQ multiplex PCR. Among more than 550,000 clones listed, roughly 13% were seen once. The sequenced material came from naive CD4+ T cells from blood. The receptors stem from a man in his late teens or twenties with type 1 diabetes. Both conserved end residues are part of each CDR3. D genes are given only for firm matches. Size is stated for part of the rows, as once, few or many counts, or as a class when the clone is expanded.

>TRBV15|few|TRBJ2-7|-
CATSRELGGGGHEQYF
TGTGCCACCAGCAGAGAACTTGGAGGGGGCGGCCACGAGCAGTACTTC
>TRBV30|few|TRBJ2-6|-
CAWERGSSGANVLTF
TGTGCCTGGGAGAGAGGGTCCTCTGGGGCCAACGTCCTGACTTTC
>TRBV30|-|TRBJ2-1|-
CAWSVRGPRNEQFF
TGTGCCTGGAGTGTACGGGGACCACGCAATGAGCAGTTCTTC
>TRBV18|-|TRBJ2-1|-
CASSPFDSSNEQFF
TGTGCCAGCTCCCCGTTCGACAGCTCCAATGAGCAGTTCTTC
>TRBV4-1|-|TRBJ1-1|TRBD1
CASRFQGGTEAFF
TGCGCCAGCAGGTTTCAGGGGGGCACTGAAGCTTTCTTT
>TRBV4-2|few|TRBJ2-1|TRBD2
CASSQATGLAGVEQFF
TGTGCCAGCAGCCAGGCGACGGGGCTAGCGGGAGTTGAGCAGTTCTTC
>TRBV7-3|-|TRBJ1-5|TRBD1
CASSADRNQPQHF
TGTGCCAGCAGCGCGGACAGGAATCAGCCCCAGCATTTT
>TRBV30|few|TRBJ2-3|TRBD2
CAWNADHGGAQDTQYF
TGTGCCTGGAACGCGGACCACGGGGGGGCCCAAGATACGCAGTATTTT
>TRBV30|-|TRBJ2-1|TRBD2
CAWTSGWGEQFF
TGTGCCTGGACTAGCGGTTGGGGTGAGCAGTTCTTC
>TRBV19|-|TRBJ1-2|TRBD1
CASGPWDRQDYGYTF
TGTGCCAGTGGACCCTGGGACAGGCAAGACTATGGCTACACCTTC
>TRBV29-1|-|TRBJ2-1|TRBD1
CSVSQDRANEQFF
TGCAGCGTCTCTCAGGACAGGGCCAATGAGCAGTTCTTC
>TRBV6-6|-|TRBJ2-5|TRBD2
CASSRTSGQETQYF
TGTGCCAGCAGTCGGACTAGCGGACAAGAGACCCAGTACTTC
>TRBV11-2|-|TRBJ1-2|TRBD1
CASSNRQGIHYGYTF
TGTGCCAGCAGCAACAGACAGGGTATTCACTATGGCTACACCTTC
>TRBV5-6|-|TRBJ2-1|-
CASSSPRHEQFF
TGTGCCAGCAGCTCTCCTCGTCATGAGCAGTTCTTC
>TRBV30|few|TRBJ2-5|-
CAWSVSGAETQYF
TGTGCCTGGAGTGTATCAGGGGCGGAGACCCAGTACTTC
>TRBV29-1|-|TRBJ1-5|TRBD1
CSVITGDPYQPQHF
TGCAGCGTAATAACAGGGGATCCCTATCAGCCCCAGCATTTT
>TRBV15|-|TRBJ1-2|TRBD1
CATSRDRGPGYTF
TGTGCCACCAGTAGGGACAGGGGGCCCGGCTACACCTTC
>TRBV2|few|TRBJ2-3|TRBD2
CAITGRGVADTQYF
TGTGCCATTACCGGTCGGGGGGTGGCAGATACGCAGTATTTT
>TRBV19|few|TRBJ1-2|-
CASSIGGYYGYTF
TGTGCCAGTAGTATAGGGGGTTACTATGGCTACACCTTC
>TRBV14|-|TRBJ1-2|-
CASSLGRNSPGYTF
TGTGCCAGCAGCCTCGGTCGGAACAGCCCTGGCTACACCTTC
>TRBV29-1|few|TRBJ2-5|-
CSVGDLGNEETQYF
TGCAGCGTTGGGGACCTCGGGAATGAAGAGACCCAGTACTTC
>TRBV5-1|few|TRBJ2-5|-
CASSLNGKVTETQYF
TGCGCCAGCAGCTTGAACGGGAAGGTCACAGAGACCCAGTACTTC
>TRBV7-6|-|TRBJ2-7|-
CASSQSGYEQYF
TGTGCCAGCAGCCAGTCAGGTTACGAGCAGTACTTC
>TRBV11-1|few|TRBJ2-6|-
CASSLGGRPGANVLTF
TGTGCCAGCAGCTTAGGAGGCCGGCCTGGGGCCAACGTCCTGACTTTC
>TRBV2|-|TRBJ1-5|TRBD1
CASSRLQGASNQPQHF
TGTGCCAGCAGTCGTCTACAGGGGGCTAGCAATCAGCCCCAGCATTTT
>TRBV18|-|TRBJ1-6|-
CASSPGSPVNSPLHF
TGTGCCAGCTCACCGGGCAGCCCCGTCAATTCACCCCTCCACTTT
>TRBV5-1|few|TRBJ2-5|-
CASSLAAWETQYF
TGCGCCAGCAGCTTGGCCGCTTGGGAGACCCAGTACTTC
>TRBV2|-|TRBJ2-7|-
CASSTIYEQYF
TGTGCCAGCAGTACCATCTACGAGCAGTACTTC
>TRBV19|few|TRBJ2-5|TRBD1
CASSTLDREETQYF
TGTGCCAGTAGTACGTTAGACAGGGAAGAGACCCAGTACTTC
>TRBV4-3|-|TRBJ2-6|-
CASSQGQSLYSGANVLTF
TGCGCCAGCAGCCAAGGACAGAGCCTATACTCTGGGGCCAACGTCCTGACTTTC
>TRBV5-4|few|TRBJ2-7|TRBD2
CASSLGGRDYEQYF
TGTGCCAGCAGCTTGGGAGGGAGGGACTACGAGCAGTACTTC
>TRBV14|-|TRBJ1-1|-
CASSRTRGTEAFF
TGTGCCAGCAGCCGTACACGAGGCACTGAAGCTTTCTTT
>TRBV11-3|few|TRBJ2-1|-
CASSLDGLANYNEQFF
TGTGCCAGCAGCTTGGACGGGCTAGCAAACTACAATGAGCAGTTCTTC
>TRBV5-1|few|TRBJ2-5|-
CASSLVQETQYF
TGCGCCAGCAGCTTGGTTCAAGAGACCCAGTACTTC
>TRBV19|-|TRBJ2-7|-
CASSIGTDYEQYF
TGTGCCAGTAGTATAGGGACAGACTACGAGCAGTACTTC
>TRBV18|-|TRBJ1-2|TRBD1
CASSPYIQGADDGYTF
TGTGCCAGCTCACCATACATACAGGGGGCCGACGATGGCTACACCTTC
>TRBV6-6|few|TRBJ1-2|TRBD1
CASSKQGTNYGYTF
TGTGCCAGCAGTAAACAGGGGACTAACTATGGCTACACCTTC
>TRBV5-1|-|TRBJ1-1|-
CASSFGQQNTEAFF
TGCGCCAGCAGCTTCGGACAGCAGAACACTGAAGCTTTCTTT
>TRBV6-5|few|TRBJ2-5|TRBD2
CASSYDGGATQETQYF
TGTGCCAGCAGTTACGACGGGGGGGCCACCCAAGAGACCCAGTACTTC
>TRBV6-5|-|TRBJ1-1|-
CASSLAGQPKGKAFF
TGTGCCAGCAGTCTTGCCGGACAGCCAAAAGGAAAGGCTTTCTTT